This entry is about one T cell receptor beta chain. The source of the sample is a study of T cell changes during pregnancy in multiple sclerosis. The table came from immunoSEQ multiplex PCR; TCRdb's copy has only in-frame clones and leaves some out. The top ten hold around 0.56% of the sample, which has over 50,000 clones, approximately 92% seen once. Germline-derived CDR1 and CDR2 are MDHEN and SYDVKM. V gave up 8 bases and J gave up 2 bases, with 13 bases separating them. The CDR3 covers 13 residues. The chain recombines TRBV28 with TRBJ2-7; TRBD2 might be the D (6 bases). The sequencing used CD4+ T cells from peripheral blood mononuclear cells, collected after pregnancy. This TCR was sampled from a female donor with multiple sclerosis, enrolled in a pregnancy study. CDR3 bases: TGTGCCAGCCATAGACTAGTTCCCTACGAGCAGTACTTC. Translated, it gives CASHRLVPYEQYF.